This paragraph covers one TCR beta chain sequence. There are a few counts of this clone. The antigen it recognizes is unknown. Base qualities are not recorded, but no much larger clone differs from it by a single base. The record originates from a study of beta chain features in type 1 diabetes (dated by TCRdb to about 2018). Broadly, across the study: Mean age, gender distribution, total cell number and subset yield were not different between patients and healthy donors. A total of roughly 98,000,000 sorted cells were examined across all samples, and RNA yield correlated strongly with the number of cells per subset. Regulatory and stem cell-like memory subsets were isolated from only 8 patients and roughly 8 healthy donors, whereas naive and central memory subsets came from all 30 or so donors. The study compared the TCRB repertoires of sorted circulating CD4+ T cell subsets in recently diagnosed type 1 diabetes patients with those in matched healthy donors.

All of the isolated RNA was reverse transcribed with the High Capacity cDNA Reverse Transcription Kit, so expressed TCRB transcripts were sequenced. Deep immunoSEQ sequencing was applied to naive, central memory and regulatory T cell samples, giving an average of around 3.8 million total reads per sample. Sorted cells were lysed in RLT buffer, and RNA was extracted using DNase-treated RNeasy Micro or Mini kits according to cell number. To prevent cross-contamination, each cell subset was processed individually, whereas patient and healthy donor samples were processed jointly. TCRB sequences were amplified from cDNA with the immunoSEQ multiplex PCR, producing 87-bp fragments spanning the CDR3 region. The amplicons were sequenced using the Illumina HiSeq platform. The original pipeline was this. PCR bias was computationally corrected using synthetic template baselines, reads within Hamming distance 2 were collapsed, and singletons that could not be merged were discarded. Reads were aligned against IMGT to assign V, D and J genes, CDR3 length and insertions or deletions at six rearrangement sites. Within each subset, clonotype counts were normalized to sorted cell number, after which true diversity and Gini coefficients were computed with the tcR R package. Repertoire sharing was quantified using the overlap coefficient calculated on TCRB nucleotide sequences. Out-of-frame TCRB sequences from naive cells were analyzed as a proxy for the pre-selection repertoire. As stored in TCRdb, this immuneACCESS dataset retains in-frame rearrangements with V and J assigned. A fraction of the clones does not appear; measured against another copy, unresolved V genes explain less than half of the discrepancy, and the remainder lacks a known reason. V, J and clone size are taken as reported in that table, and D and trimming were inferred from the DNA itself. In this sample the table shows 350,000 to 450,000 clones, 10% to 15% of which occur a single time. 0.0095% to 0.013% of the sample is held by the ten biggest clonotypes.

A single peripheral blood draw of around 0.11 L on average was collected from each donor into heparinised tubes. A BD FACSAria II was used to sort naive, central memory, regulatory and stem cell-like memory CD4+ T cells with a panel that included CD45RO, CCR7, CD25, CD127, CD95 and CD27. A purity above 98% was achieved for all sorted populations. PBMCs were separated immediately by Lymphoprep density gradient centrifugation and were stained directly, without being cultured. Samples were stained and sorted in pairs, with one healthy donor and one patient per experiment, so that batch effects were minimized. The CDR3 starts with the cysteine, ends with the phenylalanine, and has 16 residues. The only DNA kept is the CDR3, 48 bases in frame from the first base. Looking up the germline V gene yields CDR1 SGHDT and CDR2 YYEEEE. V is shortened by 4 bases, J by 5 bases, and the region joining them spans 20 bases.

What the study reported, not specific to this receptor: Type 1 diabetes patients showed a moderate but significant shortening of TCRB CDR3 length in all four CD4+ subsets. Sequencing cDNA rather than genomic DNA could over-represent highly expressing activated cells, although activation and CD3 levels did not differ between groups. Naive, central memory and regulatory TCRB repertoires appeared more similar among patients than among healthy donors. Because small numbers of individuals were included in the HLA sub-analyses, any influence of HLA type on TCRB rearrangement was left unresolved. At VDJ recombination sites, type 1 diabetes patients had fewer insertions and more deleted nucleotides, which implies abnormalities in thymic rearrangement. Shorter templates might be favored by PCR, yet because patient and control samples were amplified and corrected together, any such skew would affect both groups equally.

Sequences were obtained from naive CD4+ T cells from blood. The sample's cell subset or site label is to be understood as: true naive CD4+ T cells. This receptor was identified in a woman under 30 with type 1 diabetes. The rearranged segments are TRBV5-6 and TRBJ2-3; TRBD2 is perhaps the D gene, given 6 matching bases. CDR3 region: CASSQTSTAPGDTQYF. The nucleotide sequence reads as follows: TGTGCCAGCAGCCAAACTAGCACAGCCCCCGGAGATACGCAGTATTTT. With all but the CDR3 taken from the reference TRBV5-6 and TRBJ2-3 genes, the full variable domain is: DAGVTQSPTHLIKTRGQQVTLRCSPKSGHDTVSWYQQALGQGPQFIFQYYEEEERQRGNFPDRFSGHQFPNYSSELNVNALLLGDSALYLCASSQTSTAPGDTQYFGPGTRLTVL.